The source of this TCR beta chain is a study of breast tumors, draining lymph nodes, adjacent tissues. The V gene's germline CDR1 is LGHDT and CDR2 YNNKEL (reference sequence). This CDR3 spans 13 amino acids. V shed 1 base and J shed 7 bases, with 8 bases lying between them. Notes on this clonotype: The target antigen is unknown.

The lymph nodes were axillary draining lymph nodes from breast cancer patients. Study-wide results and limits: Luminal-like breast cancer showed significantly higher tumor–nontumor repertoire similarity than basal-like. Data only fit, rather than demonstrated, lymph node origin of most tumor T cells. Tumors had less TCR diversity than lymph nodes, more than nontumor tissue.

TCRdb re-called the multiplex PCR reads with MiXCR, one entry per CDR3 protein. Among fewer than 85,000 distinct CDR3 sequences, around 20% were seen once, and the ten largest hold less than 3%. The receptor was derived from a female donor with breast cancer. Some clones in this sample may be carry-over from other donors' samples. Sequenced: axillary lymph node tissue. V is TRBV3-1 and J is TRBJ2-1, with D unresolved. CDR3 sequence: CASSQARGNEQFF. CDR3 sequence (DNA): TGTGCCAGCAGCCAAGCTCGAGGTAATGAGCAGTTCTTC.